This entry features one T cell receptor beta chain sequence. Its target is not known. Assay used: immunoSEQ multiplex PCR; TCRdb lists only in-frame clones, some missing. Of approximately 530,000 clones in the sample, approximately 94% are singletons; the top ten hold 0.05% to 0.08%. CD4+ cells yielded CD45RA+ naive and CD45RA-negative memory subsets. The sample comes from a study of shared clonotypes between healthy human individuals. Study as a whole: Donors consisted of two women and a few men between 18 and 49.

Study-wide findings and caveats: Represented diversity (both genetic and exposure-history) was limited by the small number of donors.

Germline lookup yields CDR1 SGHRS and CDR2 YFSETQ. This CDR3 has 16 amino acids. V lost 0 bases and J lost 7; bases outside the gene matches: 4. Sequenced material: naive CD4+ T cells sorted from blood. The subset here: CD45RA+ positively selected. The genes are TRBV5-1 and TRBJ2-1, with TRBD2 identical over 13 bases. The receptor was isolated from a woman in her twenties or thirties in good health. This chain's CDR3 is CASSLGTSGSLNEQFF. As DNA, the CDR3 is TGCGCCAGCAGCTTGGGGACTAGCGGGAGTCTAAATGAGCAGTTCTTC.